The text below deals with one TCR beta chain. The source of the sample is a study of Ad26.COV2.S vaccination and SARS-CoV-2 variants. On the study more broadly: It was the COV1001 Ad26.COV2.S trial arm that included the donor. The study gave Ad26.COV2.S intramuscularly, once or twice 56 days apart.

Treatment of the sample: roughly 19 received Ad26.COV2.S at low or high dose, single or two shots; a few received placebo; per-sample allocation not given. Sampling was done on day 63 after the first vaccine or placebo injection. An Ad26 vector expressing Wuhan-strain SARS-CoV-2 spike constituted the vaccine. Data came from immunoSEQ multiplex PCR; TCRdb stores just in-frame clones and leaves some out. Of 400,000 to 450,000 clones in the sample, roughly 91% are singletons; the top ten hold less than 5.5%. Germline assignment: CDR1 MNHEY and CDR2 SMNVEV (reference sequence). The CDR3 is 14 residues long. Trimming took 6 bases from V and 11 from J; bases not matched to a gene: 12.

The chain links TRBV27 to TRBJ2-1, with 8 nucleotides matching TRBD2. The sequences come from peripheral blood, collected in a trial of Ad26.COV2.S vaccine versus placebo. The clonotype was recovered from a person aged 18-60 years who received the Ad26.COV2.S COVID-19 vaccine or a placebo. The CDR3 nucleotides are TGTGCCAGCAGCGGCGGGGGGAGAACGTATCAGCAGTTCTTC. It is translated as CASSGGGRTYQQFF.